This T cell receptor beta chain was obtained from a study of circulating and synovial CD4+ cells in juvenile arthritis. Trimming took 4 bases from V and 0 from J, leaving 13 bases between them. The CDR3 has 16 residues. Germline V lookup: CDR1 KGHSH, CDR2 LQKENI. Note on this clone: Its antigen is not known.

Data came from immunoSEQ multiplex PCR; TCRdb stores just in-frame clones and leaves some out. This sample yields about 33,000 clones, of which more than 90% are seen a single time; approximately 0.16% belongs to the top ten. Study-level findings and limits: Compared with bulk blood, circulating pathogenic-like lymphocytes shared substantially more CDR3 sequences with synovial T cells.

The chain uses TRBV18 and TRBJ2-1; weak D call: TRBD2 (6 bases). Sample: CD4+ T cells from blood. The sequence came from a human donor with juvenile idiopathic arthritis. The chain's CDR3 is CASSLRGTSSYNEQFF. CDR3 in DNA: TGTGCCAGCTCACTCCGCGGGACGAGCTCCTACAATGAGCAGTTCTTC.